One and the same sample provided the 25 T cell receptor beta chains below, sequenced in a study of blood T cell repertoires in COVID-19. Clones were sequenced by immunoSEQ multiplex PCR, and TCRdb holds only the in-frame ones, with some missing. The sample has about 140,000 clones; around 80% are singletons. The sequenced material came from peripheral blood. The receptors shown here come from a man between 65 and 85 years old who had recovered from COVID-19.

This chain joins TRBV7-7 and TRBJ2-5, with 8 nucleotides matching TRBD1. With 11 bases clipped from V and 5 bases from J, the junction kept 16 bases outside the gene matches. The CDR3 runs to 15 residues. Germline assignment: CDR1 SSHAT and CDR2 FNYEAQ (reference sequence). DNA of the CDR3: TGTGCCGACCGCCTCAACCCCAGGGGGCCCGAGACCCAGTACTTC. Translating gives CADRLNPRGPETQYF.

The chain combines TRBV5-4 with TRBJ1-1; D is perhaps TRBD1 (5 bases). Deletions cut 0 bases from V and 0 bases from J, with 6 bases between. The V gene's germline CDR1 is SGHNT and CDR2 YYREEE (reference sequence). CDR3 length: 14 amino acids. CDR3 DNA: TGTGCCAGCAGCTTGGGACAGATGAACACTGAAGCTTTCTTT. This sequence encodes CASSLGQMNTEAFF.

CDR3 coding DNA: TGTGCCAGCAGCGTAGGCCACCAGCGCAGCGGGAGTTTTGATGAGCAGTTCTTC. It encodes CASSVGHQRSGSFDEQFF. The chain has TRBV9 and TRBJ2-1; 8 bases align to TRBD2. J gave up 8 bases and V 0 bases, and 16 bases lay outside the gene matches. Per germline, CDR1 SGDLS and CDR2 YYNGEE. The CDR3 covers 18 residues.

This clone was detected once. This chain uses TRBV5-1 with TRBJ1-5, with no clear D. The CDR3 covers 15 residues. Germline V lookup: CDR1 SGHRS, CDR2 YFSETQ. V was shortened by 0 bases and J by 0 bases, with 7 bases between the two germline ends. CDR3 DNA sequence: TGCGCCAGCAGCTTGGGTCTCTATAGCAATCAGCCCCAGCATTTT. Translation: CASSLGLYSNQPQHF.

The V call is TRBV4-1, the J call TRBJ2-3; 10 nucleotides agree with TRBD2. J lost 5 bases, V lost 0 bases, and 8 bases had no gene match. The length of the CDR3 is 17 residues. From germline, CDR1 is MGHRA and CDR2 YSYEKL. CDR3 protein: CASSQEELAGVLDTQYF. CDR3 nucleotides: TGCGCCAGCAGCCAAGAAGAGCTAGCGGGAGTTCTAGATACGCAGTATTTT.

This clone was recorded many times. The chain links TRBV19 to TRBJ1-5; TRBD1 matches 10 bases. J lost 2 bases, V lost 4 bases, and 5 bases had no gene match. CDR3 length: 16 amino acids. Per the germline V gene, CDR1 is LNHDA and CDR2 is SQIVND (reference sequence). CDR3: CASSKGTGAGNQPQHF. CDR3 bases: TGTGCCAGTAGTAAGGGGACAGGGGCGGGCAATCAGCCCCAGCATTTT. Drawing the rest from reference TRBV19 and TRBJ1-5, the complete variable domain is DGGITQSPKYLFRKEGQNVTLSCEQNLNHDAMYWYRQDPGQGLRLIYYSQIVNDFQKGDIAEGYSVSREKKESFPLTVTSAQKNPTAFYLCASSKGTGAGNQPQHFGDGTRLSIL.

The chain has TRBV30 and TRBJ2-1; TRBD2 matches 10 bases. This CDR3 has 15 residues. V shed 4 bases, J shed 0 bases, and the junction held 3 bases outside the gene matches. The V gene's germline CDR1 is GTSNPN and CDR2 SVGIG (reference sequence). In DNA form, the CDR3 reads TGTGCCTGGAAGACTAGCGGGTACTCCTACAATGAGCAGTTCTTC. It yields the protein CAWKTSGYSYNEQFF. The entire variable domain, with the rest obtained from reference TRBV30 and TRBJ2-1, is as follows: SQTIHQWPATLVQPVGSPLSLECTVEGTSNPNLYWYRQAAGRGLQLLFYSVGIGQISSEVPQNLSASRPQDRQFILSSKKLLLSDSGFYLCAWKTSGYSYNEQFFGPGTRLTVL.

Here the CDR3 DNA reads TGTGCCAGCAGCCCGACAGCTGGAAACACCATATATTTT. It specifies CASSPTAGNTIYF. The J gene is TRBJ1-3, the V gene TRBV6-2 or TRBV6-3; perhaps TRBD1 as D (5 bases). CDR3 length: 13 residues. V lost 6 bases and J lost 2, with 8 bases in between. In germline, CDR1 is MNHEY, CDR2 SVGEGT.

This chain joins TRBV10-3 and TRBJ2-1; TRBD1 aligns across 7 bases. V lost 4 bases to trimming and J lost 6 bases; unmatched junction nucleotides: 9. The germline CDR1 and CDR2 sequences are ENHRY and SYGVKD. The CDR3 covers 15 residues. The CDR3 reads CAISAGAGGGNEQFF. CDR3 nucleotide sequence: TGTGCCATCAGTGCAGGGGCAGGGGGTGGCAATGAGCAGTTCTTC.

The rearrangement uses TRBV30 and TRBJ1-1, with 8 nucleotides matching TRBD1. This CDR3 has 13 amino acids. V was pared by 2 bases and J by 5 bases, with 4 bases of the junction left unmatched. Per germline, CDR1 GTSNPN and CDR2 SVGIG (reference sequence). CDR3 loop: CAWSSGGYTEAFF. In DNA, the CDR3 is TGTGCCTGGAGTTCAGGGGGCTATACTGAAGCTTTCTTT. Full variable domain (outside the CDR3, taken from reference TRBV30 and TRBJ1-1): SQTIHQWPATLVQPVGSPLSLECTVEGTSNPNLYWYRQAAGRGLQLLFYSVGIGQISSEVPQNLSASRPQDRQFILSSKKLLLSDSGFYLCAWSSGGYTEAFFGQGTRLTVV.

This clone has just one count. V is TRBV7-2 and J is TRBJ2-7; D might be TRBD2 (6 bases). CDR3 length equals 15 residues. V lost 2 bases to trimming and J lost 3 bases, with 14 bases between them. The germline gives CDR1 SGHTA, CDR2 FQGNSA. CDR3 region: CASSLSFGEVYEQYF. CDR3 DNA sequence: TGTGCCAGCAGCTTATCGTTCGGGGAGGTCTACGAGCAGTACTTC.

The chain employs TRBV4-2 and TRBJ2-5; D is uncertain. Germline V gene sequence: CDR1 LGHNA, CDR2 YNFKEQ. The CDR3 has 15 residues. Trimming stripped 0 bases from V and 0 bases from J, with 8 bases between. The CDR3 nucleotides read TGTGCCAGCAGCCAAGATCCGAGTTACCAAGAGACCCAGTACTTC. Amino acid sequence: CASSQDPSYQETQYF.

This clone was recorded a few times. This chain uses TRBV7-9 with TRBJ2-7; 12 nucleotides match TRBD2. V dropped 5 bases and J dropped 4; count of bases not matched to a gene: 15. The germline V gene encodes CDR1 SEHNR and CDR2 FQNEAQ (reference sequence). The CDR3 consists of 18 residues. In nucleotides, the CDR3 is TGTGCCAGCAGCCATTCCCTAGCGACTAGCGGGAGAGTGTACGAGCAGTACTTC. As protein: CASSHSLATSGRVYEQYF.

V usage is TRBV13 and J usage is TRBJ1-1; 7 bases map to TRBD1. The CDR3 is 16 amino acids. With V trimmed by 5 bases and J by 1 base, 10 bases remained unmatched. In germline, CDR1 is PRHDT, CDR2 FYEKMQ (reference sequence). The CDR3 loop reads CASSQNRGTGNTEAFF. CDR3 in DNA: TGTGCCAGCAGCCAAAACAGGGGAACTGGGAACACTGAAGCTTTCTTT. The complete variable domain, with remaining parts taken from reference TRBV13 and TRBJ1-1, reads AAGVIQSPRHLIKEKRETATLKCYPIPRHDTVYWYQQGPGQDPQFLISFYEKMQSDKGSIPDRFSAQQFSDYHSELNMSSLELGDSALYFCASSQNRGTGNTEAFFGQGTRLTVV.

The gene calls are TRBV19 and TRBJ2-7; D is perhaps TRBD1 (6 bases). Trimming pared 5 bases from V and 2 bases from J, leaving 16 bases between. CDR3 length: 15 amino acids. Germline-derived CDR1 and CDR2 are LNHDA and SQIVND (reference sequence). The CDR3 DNA reads as TGTGCCAGTAGTTCCGCAGGGGTTGGGACCTACGAGCAGTACTTC. Protein sequence: CASSSAGVGTYEQYF. Full variable domain (missing parts from reference TRBV19 and TRBJ2-7): DGGITQSPKYLFRKEGQNVTLSCEQNLNHDAMYWYRQDPGQGLRLIYYSQIVNDFQKGDIAEGYSVSREKKESFPLTVTSAQKNPTAFYLCASSSAGVGTYEQYFGPGTRLTVT.

The genes are TRBV6-5 and TRBJ1-4; perhaps TRBD1 as D (6 bases). Trimming cost V 0 bases and J 8 bases, with 16 bases left between them. The CDR3 consists of 16 residues. Germline CDR1 MNHEY, CDR2 SVGAGI. CDR3 sequence reads: CASSYSWSGVGEKLFF. CDR3 DNA: TGTGCCAGCAGTTACTCGTGGTCAGGGGTCGGAGAAAAACTGTTTTTT.

CDR3: CASSQSVGSFSGGELFF. CDR3 bases: TGTGCCAGCAGCCAATCGGTCGGGAGTTTTTCGGGCGGGGAGCTGTTTTTT. The chain uses TRBV3-1 (or the pseudogene TRBV3-2) and TRBJ2-2, with D tentatively TRBD2 (6 bases). From germline, CDR1 is LGHDT and CDR2 YNNKEL (reference sequence). Trimming took off 2 bases at V and 7 bases at J, with 20 bases between the two ends. There are 17 residues in the CDR3.

This sequence joins TRBV5-6 and TRBJ1-6; 10 bases align to TRBD1. The CDR3 is 18 amino acids. V shed 4 bases and J 7 bases; nucleotides not matched to a gene: 14. Germline V gives CDR1 SGHDT, CDR2 YYEEEE. CDR3 region: CASSATGGAEGWNSPLHF. As DNA, the CDR3 is TGTGCCAGCAGCGCGACAGGGGGCGCAGAGGGATGGAATTCACCCCTCCACTTT.

The rearrangement links TRBV10-3 to TRBJ1-3, with 11 positions matching TRBD1. Germline V gene lookup returns CDR1 ENHRY and CDR2 SYGVKD. With 6 bases clipped from V and 4 bases from J, the junction kept 5 bases outside the gene matches. This CDR3 is built from 15 residues. The CDR3, as DNA: TGTGCCATCAGGCTGGGACAGGGGGACGGAAACACCATATATTTT. It yields the protein CAIRLGQGDGNTIYF.

This clone has more than one count but fewer than ten. The chain couples TRBV12-3 or TRBV12-4 to TRBJ1-5; TRBD1 matches at 9 bases. The length of the CDR3 is 13 residues. The J segment lost 6 bases and the V segment lost 6 bases, leaving 3 bases of the junction unmatched. CDR3 sequence: CASRGDRVQPQHF. The CDR3 DNA follows: TGTGCCAGCAGGGGGGACAGGGTTCAGCCCCAGCATTTT.

The sample holds many counts of this clone. This chain links TRBV27 with TRBJ2-7; 10 bases are a match to TRBD1. The CDR3 totals 14 residues. Germline CDR1 MNHEY, CDR2 SMNVEV (reference sequence). With V trimmed by 6 bases and J by 5 bases, 7 bases remained unmatched. The CDR3 coding sequence is TGTGCCAGCAGCGACAGGGGGCCGATCAACGAGCAGTACTTC. It encodes CASSDRGPINEQYF.

V and J are TRBV10-3 and TRBJ2-2, with D possibly being TRBD2 (6 bases). V lost 7 bases to trimming and J lost 4 bases, with 10 bases between them. The CDR3 extends over 13 amino acids. In germline, CDR1 is ENHRY, CDR2 SYGVKD. The CDR3 coding sequence is TGTGCCATCACGGGGGATGTCACCGGGGAGCTGTTTTTT. Translation gives CAITGDVTGELFF.

J is TRBJ2-1 and V is TRBV10-2; a weak D match, TRBD2 (5 bases). The CDR3 sequence is 16 residues long. Germline V gene data show CDR1 as WSHSY and CDR2 as SAAADI. Deletions cut 7 bases from V and 0 bases from J, with 16 bases between. The CDR3 is CASKRIAKSSYNEQFF. CDR3 bases: TGCGCCAGCAAGAGAATAGCGAAAAGCTCCTACAATGAGCAGTTCTTC.

This chain uses TRBV29-1 with TRBJ1-4; D is perhaps TRBD1 (6 bases). Trimming left V 2 bases short and J 7 bases short, with 11 bases between. Germline V gene sequence: CDR1 SQVTM, CDR2 ANQGSEA. The CDR3 loop spans 13 amino acids. In nucleotides, the CDR3 is TGCAGCGTTGAAACAGGGCAAGGTGAAAAACTGTTTTTT. Protein: CSVETGQGEKLFF.

This clone is medium-sized by share. The chain combines TRBV5-1 with TRBJ2-5; D might be TRBD2 (6 bases). This CDR3 contains 14 residues. The V gene's germline CDR1 is SGHRS and CDR2 YFSETQ. The germline V and J ends were trimmed by 3 bases and 5 bases, with 14 bases remaining between them. The chain's CDR3 is CASSSTSLGETQYF. CDR3 nucleotide sequence: TGCGCCAGCAGCTCCACTAGCTTGGGGGAGACCCAGTACTTC.